These 29 T cell receptor beta chains were sequenced from one sample in a study of blood T cells in healthy people across ages. A J-beta primer mix and a sample-barcoded 5' primer were used in a second PCR of about 7 to 12 cycles. One entry per CDR3 protein results from TCRdb running MiXCR on the 5' RACE reads. The sample carries 450,000 to 700,000 distinct CDR3 sequences, about 25% recorded once. Sequencing used blood. The source of these receptors is a woman in her 70s in good health.

This clonotype was counted between two and nine times. The chain recombines TRBV27 with TRBJ1-5; maybe TRBD1 (5 bases). CDR3 length equals 13 residues. Trimming stripped 6 bases from V and 4 bases from J, with 10 bases between. Germline CDR1 is MNHEY and CDR2 is SMNVEV (reference sequence). The CDR3 DNA is TGTGCCAGCAGAAATAACAGGAATCAGCCCCAGCATTTT. This gives the protein CASRNNRNQPQHF.

This clonotype was observed a handful of times. CDR3 amino acids: CASSGDYQETQYF. CDR3 DNA: TGTGCCAGCAGCGGGGACTATCAAGAGACCCAGTACTTC. This rearrangement joins TRBV11-3 to TRBJ2-5; TRBD2 matches at 7 bases. J lost 2 bases, V lost 5 bases, and 2 bases had no gene match. From germline, CDR1 is SGHNT and CDR2 YENEEA. The CDR3 has 13 amino acids.

The J gene is TRBJ2-7, the V gene TRBV6-5; 8 bases match TRBD1. The CDR3 has 13 amino acids. The J segment lost 6 bases and the V segment lost 6 bases, leaving 7 bases of the junction unmatched. Per germline, CDR1 MNHEY and CDR2 SVGAGI. CDR3 amino acids: CASSNTGGGEQYF. CDR3 DNA: TGTGCCAGCAGCAATACAGGGGGAGGCGAGCAGTACTTC.

This clonotype was detected a few times. V is TRBV6-5 and J is TRBJ2-1; D might be TRBD1 (5 bases). CDR1 and CDR2 from the germline V gene are MNHEY and SVGAGI. The V gene lost 6 bases and the J gene lost 3 bases, with 9 bases spanning the gap. The CDR3 runs 13 residues. The CDR3 reads CASRGLSYNEQFF. The CDR3, as DNA: TGTGCCAGCAGGGGGCTTAGCTACAATGAGCAGTTCTTC.

This clonotype was picked up a small number of times. The chain employs TRBV2 and TRBJ2-3; unclear D gene. The germline gives CDR1 SNHLY, CDR2 FYNNEI. Trimming left V 4 bases short and J 4 bases short, with 15 bases between. The CDR3 is 15 residues long. The CDR3 sequence is CASSVGLSSADTQYF. CDR3 DNA sequence: TGTGCCAGCAGTGTGGGATTATCAAGTGCAGATACGCAGTATTTT.

This sequence joins TRBV4-3 and TRBJ1-1; D is uncertain. CDR1 and CDR2 from the germline V gene are LGHNA and YSLEER. Trimming stripped 1 base from V and 3 bases from J, with 9 bases between. This CDR3 region has 14 residues. CDR3 residues: CASSQVPGYTEAFF. CDR3 nucleotide sequence: TGCGCCAGCAGCCAAGTCCCGGGGTACACTGAAGCTTTCTTT.

This clonotype was detected only a few times. The V and J genes are TRBV4-1 and TRBJ2-7; a possible D gene is TRBD1 (6 bases). In germline, CDR1 is MGHRA, CDR2 YSYEKL. The ends were cut back, 1 base at V and 3 bases at J, with 7 bases in the middle. The CDR3 totals 13 residues. The CDR3 is CASSQGDNYEQYF. The CDR3 DNA is TGCGCCAGCAGCCAAGGGGACAACTACGAGCAGTACTTC.

This clonotype was seen a few times. CDR3 bases: TGTGCCAGCAGCAAAGTGGGACGCCTACAAGAGACCCAGTACTTC. Translating it yields CASSKVGRLQETQYF. This chain links TRBV21-1 with TRBJ2-5; the table's D call of TRBD1 was not tested on the DNA. TRBV21-1 is a recognized pseudogene. The CDR3 contains 15 residues.

The chain has TRBV5-8 and TRBJ1-2; a weak D match, TRBD1 (5 bases). V dropped 2 bases and J dropped 4 bases, with 9 bases sitting between them. This CDR3 has 13 amino acids. Germline-derived CDR1 and CDR2 are SGHTS and YDEGEE. Here the CDR3 DNA reads TGTGCCAGCAGCTTCCCAGGGAGCTATGGCTACACCTTC. Translation: CASSFPGSYGYTF.

On this clonotype: Relative to the germline gene, one junction end is altered; a read error may explain this. The chain employs TRBV5-5 and TRBJ2-7; D ambiguous. Germline-derived CDR1 and CDR2 are SGHKS and YYEKEE (reference sequence). This CDR3 has 13 amino acids. CDR3 nucleotide sequence: TGTGCCAGCAGCTCGGTCCTTACCTACGCGCAGTACTTC. As protein: CASSSVLTYAQYF.

The chain combines TRBV20-1 with TRBJ1-1; TRBD1 might be the D (6 bases). The CDR3 has 14 amino acids. V lost 0 bases and J lost 9, with 17 bases in between. The germline V gene has CDR1 DFQATT and CDR2 SNEGSKA (reference sequence). The chain's CDR3 is CSARDASGQRKAFF. The DNA of the CDR3 is TGCAGTGCTAGAGACGCTAGTGGACAGCGCAAAGCTTTCTTT.

The chain uses TRBV7-2 and TRBJ2-2, with 7 bases lining up with TRBD2. CDR1 SGHTA and CDR2 FQGNSA come from the germline V gene. Unmatched junction bases numbered 0, after V lost 4 bases and J lost 1 base. This CDR3 has 14 amino acids. The CDR3 region has the DNA TGTGCCAGCAGCTCGGGGGGGAACACCGGGGAGCTGTTTTTT. Protein sequence: CASSSGGNTGELFF.

V and J are TRBV5-1 and TRBJ2-5; 9 positions match TRBD1. The CDR3 runs 17 residues. Trimming took 4 bases from V and 1 from J; bases not matched to a gene: 11. The germline gives CDR1 SGHRS, CDR2 YFSETQ. As DNA, the CDR3 is TGCGCCAGCAGCGGTCCGACAGGGGGGGGCGTCCAAGAGACCCAGTACTTC. Translation gives CASSGPTGGGVQETQYF.

The sample holds a few counts of this clonotype. V usage is TRBV10-3 and J usage is TRBJ1-1; perhaps TRBD1 as D (5 bases). This CDR3 contains 14 residues. Germline-derived CDR1 and CDR2 are ENHRY and SYGVKD. V lost 2 bases and J 0 bases, leaving 7 bases between the germline ends. The CDR3 bases are TGTGCCATCAGTGAGCAGGGAGTGAACACTGAAGCTTTCTTT. This gives the protein CAISEQGVNTEAFF.

The CDR3 DNA reads as TGTGCCAGCAGCGTAGAACGGGGGGCGACCGGGGAGCTGTTTTTT. Translated, it gives CASSVERGATGELFF. The V gene is TRBV9, the J gene TRBJ2-2; the D gene is possibly TRBD2 (7 bases). Trimming removed 0 bases from V and 5 bases from J, with 11 bases in between. This CDR3 contains 15 residues. Germline-derived CDR1 and CDR2 are SGDLS and YYNGEE. The whole variable domain, remainder taken from reference TRBV9 and TRBJ2-2, is DSGVTQTPKHLITATGQRVTLRCSPRSGDLSVYWYQQSLDQGLQFLIQYYNGEERAKGNILERFSAQQFPDLHSELNLSSLELGDSALYFCASSVERGATGELFFGEGSRLTVL.

This chain connects TRBV5-1 to TRBJ1-1; D gene unclear. The germline gives CDR1 SGHRS, CDR2 YFSETQ. The length of the CDR3 is 11 residues. Trimming took 3 bases from V and 8 from J, leaving 8 bases between them. The CDR3 coding sequence is TGCGCCAGCAGCTCGGAGTCAGAAGCTTTCTTT. This sequence encodes CASSSESEAFF.

The rearrangement uses TRBV3-1 and TRBJ2-7; 7 bases agree with TRBD2. CDR1 is LGHDT, CDR2 YNNKEL, per germline (reference sequence). The junction had 2 bases not matched to a gene; V was cut back by 2 bases and J by 7 bases. The CDR3 has 12 residues. For the CDR3, the DNA is TGTGCCAGCAGCCAACTAGCGGATGAGCAGTACTTC. Residues: CASSQLADEQYF.

In this sample, this clonotype turned up a few times. The DNA of the CDR3 is TGTGCCAGCAGCTTTAGCGGGGGGGCGGATGAGCAGTTCTTC. Protein product: CASSFSGGADEQFF. The chain links TRBV7-2 to TRBJ2-1; 11 nucleotides align to TRBD2. Looked up from germline, CDR1 is SGHTA and CDR2 is FQGNSA. The CDR3 covers 14 residues. V shed 3 bases, J shed 8 bases, and the junction held 3 bases outside the gene matches.

This clonotype was seen repeatedly, ten times or more. This chain links TRBV12-5 with TRBJ2-5; 10 nucleotides match TRBD2. Germline V gene data show CDR1 as LGHNT and CDR2 as FRNRAP. J lost 2 bases, V lost 0 bases, and 3 bases had no gene match. CDR3 size: 16 residues. CDR3 residues: CASGLVSGGPQETQYF. The CDR3 nucleotides read TGTGCTAGTGGTTTGGTTAGCGGGGGGCCTCAAGAGACCCAGTACTTC.

This clonotype turned up a few times. This chain links TRBV7-2 with TRBJ2-5; 12 bases line up with TRBD2. Per the germline V gene, CDR1 is SGHTA and CDR2 is FQGNSA. V shed 3 bases, J shed 4 bases, and the junction held 12 bases outside the gene matches. The CDR3 is 18 amino acids. The CDR3 spells CASSLTAGLAGRGETQYF. The CDR3 DNA follows: TGTGCCAGCAGCTTGACCGCAGGACTAGCGGGGCGAGGAGAGACCCAGTACTTC.

The chain has TRBV20-1 and TRBJ2-7; unclear D gene. Germline CDR1 reads DFQATT; CDR2 reads SNEGSKA (reference sequence). This CDR3 has 14 residues. V was cut by 5 bases and J by 2 bases, with 16 bases left in between. CDR3 sequence reads: CSARFLGKAYEQYF. The CDR3, as DNA: TGCAGTGCTCGCTTCCTAGGAAAGGCCTACGAGCAGTACTTC.

This chain joins TRBV6-6 and TRBJ2-5, with D perhaps assigned TRBD1 or TRBD2 (5 bases each). The V and J ends lost 7 bases and 5 bases respectively, with 11 bases between them. The CDR3 sequence is 12 residues long. Germline V gene lookup returns CDR1 MNHNY and CDR2 SVGAGI (reference sequence). The CDR3 nucleotides are TGTGCCAGCAAACAAGGGACGGAGACCCAGTACTTC. Protein product: CASKQGTETQYF.

CDR3 nucleotide sequence: TGCGCCAGCAGCTTGACAGGGGGCCGGTACCAAGAGACCCAGTACTTC. The encoded protein is CASSLTGGRYQETQYF. The gene calls are TRBV5-1 and TRBJ2-5, with 9 bases identical to TRBD1. The germline V gene encodes CDR1 SGHRS and CDR2 YFSETQ. Unmatched junction bases numbered 4, after V lost 1 base and J lost 0 bases. This CDR3 comprises 16 residues.

The chain couples TRBV7-9 to TRBJ1-3, with 9 bases aligning to TRBD1. The germline V gene has CDR1 SEHNR and CDR2 FQNEAQ (reference sequence). The J segment lost 8 bases and the V segment lost 5 bases, leaving 13 bases of the junction unmatched. The CDR3 is 16 residues long. CDR3 DNA sequence: TGTGCCAGCAGCCCGACTCCGGGACAGGGAGTATACACCATATATTTT. Translation gives CASSPTPGQGVYTIYF.

The chain employs TRBV18 and TRBJ2-7; no firm D call. CDR3 length: 14 amino acids. Deletions cut 3 bases from V and 0 bases from J, with 9 bases between. Germline V gene lookup returns CDR1 KGHSH and CDR2 LQKENI. CDR3: CASSPPGISYEQYF. The CDR3 region has the DNA TGTGCCAGCTCACCCCCGGGTATCTCCTACGAGCAGTACTTC.

The gene calls are TRBV7-3 and TRBJ2-5; TRBD2 agrees at 7 bases. V lost 3 bases to trimming and J lost 5 bases; unmatched junction nucleotides: 9. The CDR3 runs 15 residues. The germline gives CDR1 SGHTA, CDR2 FQGTGA. The CDR3 protein is CASSFNQGGDETQYF. The CDR3 DNA sequence: TGTGCCAGCAGCTTCAATCAGGGAGGGGATGAGACCCAGTACTTC.

The table lists this clonotype with many counts. The chain combines TRBV29-1 with TRBJ2-7; a weak D match, TRBD1 (6 bases). Germline V lookup: CDR1 SQVTM, CDR2 ANQGSEA. This CDR3 has 14 amino acids. Trimming took off 5 bases at V and 0 bases at J, with 14 bases between the two ends. Here the CDR3 reads CSVRTDGSSYEQYF. CDR3 sequence (DNA): TGCAGCGTTAGGACAGACGGTAGCTCCTACGAGCAGTACTTC.

This clonotype was found a few times. The chain links TRBV9 to TRBJ2-2, with a tentative D call TRBD1 (6 bases). The germline V gene has CDR1 SGDLS and CDR2 YYNGEE. The CDR3 sequence is 17 residues long. Between the trimmed V and J ends, which lost 2 bases and 0 bases, there was a span of 14 bases. The chain's CDR3 is CASSVLSGTTNTGELFF. The CDR3, as DNA: TGTGCCAGCAGCGTTCTTTCGGGGACAACGAACACCGGGGAGCTGTTTTTT.

The chain joins TRBV5-1 to TRBJ1-1; TRBD1 matches 9 bases. V dropped 4 bases and J dropped 5; count of bases not matched to a gene: 6. CDR3 size: 14 residues. Germline values: CDR1 SGHRS, CDR2 YFSETQ. CDR3: CASSDRGRGTEAFF. CDR3 nucleotide sequence: TGCGCCAGCAGCGACAGGGGGAGAGGGACTGAAGCTTTCTTT.